This entry is about one T cell receptor (beta chain). The antigen this receptor binds is unknown. No base quality values were provided; no much bigger clone lies one nucleotide off. The data were obtained in a study of type 1 regulatory T cells (dated by TCRdb to the early 2020s). About the full investigation: An in vitro protocol by which a Tr1-enriched, alloantigen-specific CD4 T cell product named T-allo10 was generated was characterized in the study. T-allo10 was under clinical evaluation in patients with hematological malignancies receiving allogeneic hematopoietic stem cell transplantation.

Sequencing used an Illumina MiSeq. TCRdb reran the public reads through fastp at Q25 and MiXCR, keeping productive beta chains. When rows share a CDR3 protein, they turn into one entry using the most common DNA and genes. Counted in this sample were 90,000 to 100,000 distinct CDR3 sequences; around a third of them appeared once. The top ten clonotypes cover roughly 2.4% of the sample. This clonotype was obtained from a human donor in good health. The sample comprised CD4+ T cells, either the whole sample or a sorted fraction (not recorded which).

The DNA sequence is given as TGCGCCAGCAGCTTGGGGTCTAGCGGGAGCACAGATACGCAGTATTTT. Translated, this is CASSLGSSGSTDTQYF. The chain is made from TRBV5-1 and TRBJ2-3; 8 of the junction bases match TRBD2. Compared with germline, V lacks 0 bases and J lacks 0 bases; bases without a gene match: 3. CDR1 and CDR2, per the germline V gene, are SGHRS and YFSETQ. The CDR3, cysteine through phenylalanine, is 16 amino acids long. This entry keeps only the CDR3 DNA: 48 bases, framed from base 1.